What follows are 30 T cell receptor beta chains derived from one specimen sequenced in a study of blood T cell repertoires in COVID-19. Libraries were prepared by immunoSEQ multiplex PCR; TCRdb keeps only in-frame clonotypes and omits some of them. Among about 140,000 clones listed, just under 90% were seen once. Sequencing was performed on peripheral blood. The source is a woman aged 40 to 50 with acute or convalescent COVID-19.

The chain's CDR3 is CASSALAGVITGELFF. CDR3 sequence (DNA): TGTGCCAGCAGCGCACTTGCGGGAGTGATTACCGGGGAGCTGTTTTTT. The rearrangement uses TRBV6-2 or TRBV6-3 and TRBJ2-2; TRBD2 agrees at 7 bases. The CDR3 extends over 16 amino acids. V gave up 6 bases and J gave up 5 bases; unmatched junction bases: 12. CDR1 is MNHEY and CDR2 is SVGEGT in the germline V gene.

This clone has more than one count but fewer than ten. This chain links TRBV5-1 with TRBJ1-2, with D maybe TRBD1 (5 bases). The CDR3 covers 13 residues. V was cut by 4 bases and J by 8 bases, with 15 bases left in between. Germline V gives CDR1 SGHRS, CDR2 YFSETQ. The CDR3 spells CASSPGAPGGYTF. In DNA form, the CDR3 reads TGCGCCAGCAGCCCTGGGGCACCCGGCGGCTACACCTTC.

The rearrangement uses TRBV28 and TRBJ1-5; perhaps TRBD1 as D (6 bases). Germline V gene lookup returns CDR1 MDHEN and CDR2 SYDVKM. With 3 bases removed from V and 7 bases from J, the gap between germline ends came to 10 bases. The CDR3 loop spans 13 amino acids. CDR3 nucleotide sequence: TGTGCCAGCAGTTTGGGCCAGGGGCAGCCCCAGCATTTT. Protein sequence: CASSLGQGQPQHF.

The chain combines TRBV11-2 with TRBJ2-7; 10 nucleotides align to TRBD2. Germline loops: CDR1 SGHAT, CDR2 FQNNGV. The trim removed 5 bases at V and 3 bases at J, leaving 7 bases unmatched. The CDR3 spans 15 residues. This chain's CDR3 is CASSPRTSGYYEQYF. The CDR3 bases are TGTGCCAGCAGCCCCCGGACTAGCGGTTACTACGAGCAGTACTTC.

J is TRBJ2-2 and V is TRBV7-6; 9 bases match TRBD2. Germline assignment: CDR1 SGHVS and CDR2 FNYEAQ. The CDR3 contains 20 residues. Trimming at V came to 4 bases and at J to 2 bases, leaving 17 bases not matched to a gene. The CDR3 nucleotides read TGTGCCAGCAGCTATCGTCCCGAGGGTAGCGGGAGAAGTAACACCGGGGAGCTGTTTTTT. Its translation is CASSYRPEGSGRSNTGELFF.

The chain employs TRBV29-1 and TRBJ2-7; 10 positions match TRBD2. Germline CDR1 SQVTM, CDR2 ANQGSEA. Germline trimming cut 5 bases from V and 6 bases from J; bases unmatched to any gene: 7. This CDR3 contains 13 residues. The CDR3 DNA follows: TGCAGCGTTACTAGCGGGAACGGTGTCGAGCAGTACTTC. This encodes CSVTSGNGVEQYF.

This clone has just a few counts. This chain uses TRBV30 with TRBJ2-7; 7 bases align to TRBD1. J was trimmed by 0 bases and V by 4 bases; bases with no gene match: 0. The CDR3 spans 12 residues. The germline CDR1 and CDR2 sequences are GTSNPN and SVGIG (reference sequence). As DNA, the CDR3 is TGTGCCTGGAACAGGGGCTCCTACGAGCAGTACTTC. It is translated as CAWNRGSYEQYF.

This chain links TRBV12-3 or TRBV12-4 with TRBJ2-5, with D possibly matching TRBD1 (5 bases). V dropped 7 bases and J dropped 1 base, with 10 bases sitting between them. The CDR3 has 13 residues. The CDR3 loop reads CASTWGIQETQYF. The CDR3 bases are TGTGCCAGCACCTGGGGCATCCAAGAGACCCAGTACTTC.

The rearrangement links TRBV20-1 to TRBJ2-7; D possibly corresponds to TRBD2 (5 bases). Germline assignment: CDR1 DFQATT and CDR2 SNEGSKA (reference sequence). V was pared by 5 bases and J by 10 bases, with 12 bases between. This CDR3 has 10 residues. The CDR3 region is CSAADGDQYF. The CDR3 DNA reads TGCAGTGCTGCAGACGGGGATCAGTACTTC.

CDR3 amino acids: CASSQTSGGSYNEQFF. The CDR3, as DNA: TGTGCCAGCAGCCAAACTAGCGGGGGGTCCTACAATGAGCAGTTCTTC. The chain recombines TRBV3-1 (or the pseudogene TRBV3-2) with TRBJ2-1; 12 bases fit TRBD2. The germline gives CDR1 LGHDT, CDR2 YNNKEL (reference sequence). With 2 bases clipped from V and 1 base from J, the junction kept 0 bases outside the gene matches. This CDR3 contains 16 residues.

The CDR3 loop is CASSLYGSSYEQYF. The CDR3 nucleotides are TGTGCCAGCAGTCTATACGGGAGCTCCTACGAGCAGTACTTC. The chain employs TRBV27 and TRBJ2-7, with D perhaps TRBD2 (6 bases). Trimming removed 5 bases at V and 0 bases at J, with 11 bases between. CDR3 length equals 14 residues. Germline values: CDR1 MNHEY, CDR2 SMNVEV (reference sequence).

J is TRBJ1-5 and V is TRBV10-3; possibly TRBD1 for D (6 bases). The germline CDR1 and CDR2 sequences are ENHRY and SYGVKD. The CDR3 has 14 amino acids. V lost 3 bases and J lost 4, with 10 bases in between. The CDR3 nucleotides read TGTGCCATCAGTGACAGGGACACGAATCAGCCCCAGCATTTT. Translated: CAISDRDTNQPQHF.

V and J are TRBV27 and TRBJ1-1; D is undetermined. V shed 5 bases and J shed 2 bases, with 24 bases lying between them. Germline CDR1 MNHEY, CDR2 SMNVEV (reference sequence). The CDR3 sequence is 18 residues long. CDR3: CASSPQRRGRQLNTEAFF. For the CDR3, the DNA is TGTGCCAGCAGTCCCCAGCGGCGCGGTAGGCAACTCAACACTGAAGCTTTCTTT.

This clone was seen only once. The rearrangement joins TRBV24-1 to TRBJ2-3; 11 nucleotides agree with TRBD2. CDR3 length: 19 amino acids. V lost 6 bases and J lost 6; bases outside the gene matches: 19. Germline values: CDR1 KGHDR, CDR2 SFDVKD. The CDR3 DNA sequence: TGTGCCACCAGTCAGCCTCCCGGGACTAGCGGCCTGAAGGAGGATACGCAGTATTTT. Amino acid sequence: CATSQPPGTSGLKEDTQYF.

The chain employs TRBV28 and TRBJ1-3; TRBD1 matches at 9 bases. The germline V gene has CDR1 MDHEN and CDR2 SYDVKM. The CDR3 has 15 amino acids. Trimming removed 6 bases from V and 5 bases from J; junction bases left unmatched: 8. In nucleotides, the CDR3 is TGTGCCAGCAGACGGGGGGACAGGGCGAGAAACACCATATATTTT. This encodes CASRRGDRARNTIYF.

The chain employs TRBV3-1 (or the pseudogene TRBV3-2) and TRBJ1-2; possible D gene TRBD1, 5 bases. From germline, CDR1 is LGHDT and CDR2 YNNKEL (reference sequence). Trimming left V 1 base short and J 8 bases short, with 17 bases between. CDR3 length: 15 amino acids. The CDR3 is CASSQVSRASVGYTF. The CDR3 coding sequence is TGTGCCAGCAGCCAAGTATCCAGGGCCTCGGTAGGCTACACCTTC.

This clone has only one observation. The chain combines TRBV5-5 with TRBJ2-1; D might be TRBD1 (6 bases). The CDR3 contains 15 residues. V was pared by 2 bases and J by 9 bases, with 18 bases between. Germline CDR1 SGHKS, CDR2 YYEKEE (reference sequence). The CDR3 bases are TGTGCCAGCAGCTTTGGCTGGGGGACACGACTTGAGCAGTTCTTC. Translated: CASSFGWGTRLEQFF.

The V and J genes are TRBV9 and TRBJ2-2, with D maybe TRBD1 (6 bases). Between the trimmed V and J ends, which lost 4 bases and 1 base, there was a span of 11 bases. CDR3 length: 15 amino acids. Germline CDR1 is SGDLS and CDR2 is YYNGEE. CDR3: CASSNRAGNTGELFF. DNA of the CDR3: TGTGCCAGCAGCAACAGGGCGGGGAACACCGGGGAGCTGTTTTTT.

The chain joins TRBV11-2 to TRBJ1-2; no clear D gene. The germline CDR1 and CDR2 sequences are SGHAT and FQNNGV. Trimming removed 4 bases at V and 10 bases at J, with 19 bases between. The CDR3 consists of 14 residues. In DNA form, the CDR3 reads TGTGCCAGCAGCTCCCTACAGCGCGACCTAGCCTACACCTTC. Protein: CASSSLQRDLAYTF.

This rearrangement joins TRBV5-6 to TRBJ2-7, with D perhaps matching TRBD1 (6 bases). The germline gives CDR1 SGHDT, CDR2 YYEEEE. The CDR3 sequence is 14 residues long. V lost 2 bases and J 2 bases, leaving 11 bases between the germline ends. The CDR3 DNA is TGTGCCAGCAGCTTAGGACAGTCTCCCTACGAGCAGTACTTC. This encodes CASSLGQSPYEQYF.

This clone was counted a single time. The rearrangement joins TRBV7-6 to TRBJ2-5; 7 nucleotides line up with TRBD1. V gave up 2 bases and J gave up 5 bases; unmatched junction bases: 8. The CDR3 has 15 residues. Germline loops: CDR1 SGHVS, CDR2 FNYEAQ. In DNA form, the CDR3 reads TGTGCCAGCAGCTTACACGAGGGGGCAGGGGAGACCCAGTACTTC. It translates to CASSLHEGAGETQYF.

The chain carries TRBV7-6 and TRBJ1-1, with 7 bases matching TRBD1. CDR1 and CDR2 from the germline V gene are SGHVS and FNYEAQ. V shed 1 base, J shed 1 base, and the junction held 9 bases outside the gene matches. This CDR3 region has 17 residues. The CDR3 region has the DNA TGTGCCAGCAGCTTAGAGAGGCCGACAGGGAGGAACACTGAAGCTTTCTTT. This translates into CASSLERPTGRNTEAFF.

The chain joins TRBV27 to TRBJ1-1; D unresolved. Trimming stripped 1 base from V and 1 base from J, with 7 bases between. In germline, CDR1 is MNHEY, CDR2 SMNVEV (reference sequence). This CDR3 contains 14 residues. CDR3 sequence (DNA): TGTGCCAGCAGTTTATTAGGCGGGAACACTGAAGCTTTCTTT. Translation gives CASSLLGGNTEAFF.

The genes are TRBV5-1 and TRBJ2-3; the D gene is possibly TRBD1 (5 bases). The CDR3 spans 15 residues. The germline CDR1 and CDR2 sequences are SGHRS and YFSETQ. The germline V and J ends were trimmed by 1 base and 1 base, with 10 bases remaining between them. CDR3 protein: CASSLQGEGTDTQYF. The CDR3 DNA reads TGCGCCAGCAGCTTGCAGGGTGAGGGCACAGATACGCAGTATTTT.

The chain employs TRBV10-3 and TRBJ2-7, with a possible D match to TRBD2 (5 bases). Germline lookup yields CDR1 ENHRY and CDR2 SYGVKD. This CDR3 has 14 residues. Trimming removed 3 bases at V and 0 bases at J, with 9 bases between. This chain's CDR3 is CAISEGGNSYEQYF. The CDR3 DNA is TGTGCCATCAGTGAAGGAGGAAACTCCTACGAGCAGTACTTC.

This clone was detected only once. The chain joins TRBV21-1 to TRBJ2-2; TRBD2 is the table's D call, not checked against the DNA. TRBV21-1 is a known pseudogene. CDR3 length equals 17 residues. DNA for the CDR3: TGTGCCAGCAGCAAAGCTTTCGCGCACCCCAACACCGGGGAGCTGTTTTTT. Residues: CASSKAFAHPNTGELFF.

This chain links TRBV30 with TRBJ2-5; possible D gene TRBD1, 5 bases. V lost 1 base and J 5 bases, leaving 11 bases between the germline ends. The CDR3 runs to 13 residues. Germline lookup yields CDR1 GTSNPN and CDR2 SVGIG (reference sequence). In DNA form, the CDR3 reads TGTGCCTGGAGTGGACAGAGGTACGAGACCCAGTACTTC. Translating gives CAWSGQRYETQYF.

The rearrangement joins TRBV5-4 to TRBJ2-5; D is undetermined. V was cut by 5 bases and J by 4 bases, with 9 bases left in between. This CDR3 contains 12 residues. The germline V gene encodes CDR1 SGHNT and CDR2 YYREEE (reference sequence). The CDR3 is CASSYNPETQYF. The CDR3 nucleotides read TGTGCCAGCAGTTACAACCCAGAGACCCAGTACTTC. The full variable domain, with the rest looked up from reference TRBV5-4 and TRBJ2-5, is ETGVTQSPTHLIKTRGQQVTLRCSSQSGHNTVSWYQQALGQGPQFIFQYYREEENGRGNFPPRFSGLQFPNYSSELNVNALELDDSALYLCASSYNPETQYFGPGTRLLVL.

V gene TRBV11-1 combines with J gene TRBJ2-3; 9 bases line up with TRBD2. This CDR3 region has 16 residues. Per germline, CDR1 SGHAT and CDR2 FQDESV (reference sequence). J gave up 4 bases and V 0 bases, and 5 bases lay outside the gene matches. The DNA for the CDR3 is TGTGCCAGCAGCTTAGCTAGCGGGAGTGTCGCAGATACGCAGTATTTT. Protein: CASSLASGSVADTQYF.

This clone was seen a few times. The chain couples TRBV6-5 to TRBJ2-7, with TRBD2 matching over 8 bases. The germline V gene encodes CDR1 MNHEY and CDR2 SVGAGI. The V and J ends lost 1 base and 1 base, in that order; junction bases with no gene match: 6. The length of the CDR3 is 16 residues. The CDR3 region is CASSYWGGGMSYEQYF. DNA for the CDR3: TGTGCCAGCAGTTACTGGGGCGGGGGGATGTCCTACGAGCAGTACTTC.